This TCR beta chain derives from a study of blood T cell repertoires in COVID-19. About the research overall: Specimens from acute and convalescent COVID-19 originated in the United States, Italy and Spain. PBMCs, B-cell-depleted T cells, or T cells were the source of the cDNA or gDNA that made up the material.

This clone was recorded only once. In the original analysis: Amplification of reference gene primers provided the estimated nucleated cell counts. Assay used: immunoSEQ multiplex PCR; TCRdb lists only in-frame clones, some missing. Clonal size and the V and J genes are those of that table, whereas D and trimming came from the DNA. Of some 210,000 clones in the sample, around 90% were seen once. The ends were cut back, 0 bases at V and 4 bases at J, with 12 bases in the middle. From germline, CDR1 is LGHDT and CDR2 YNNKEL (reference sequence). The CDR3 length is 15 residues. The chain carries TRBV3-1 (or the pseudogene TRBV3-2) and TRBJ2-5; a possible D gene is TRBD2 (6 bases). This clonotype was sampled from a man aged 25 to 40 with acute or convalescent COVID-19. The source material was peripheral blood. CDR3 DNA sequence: TGTGCCAGCAGCCAAGATGGGGGACTTAGAGAGACCCAGTACTTC. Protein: CASSQDGGLRETQYF.